Described below is a single T cell receptor (beta chain) sequence and its context. The data are from a study of blood T cells in healthy people across ages. The CDR3 loop spans 16 amino acids. Trimming took 7 bases from V and 1 from J; bases not matched to a gene: 13. With a J-beta primer mix and a sample-barcoded 5' primer, a second PCR ran about 7 to 12 cycles. From the 5' RACE reads, TCRdb called clonotypes with MiXCR, one entry per CDR3 protein. The sample carries 750,000 to 950,000 distinct CDR3 sequences, roughly 25% recorded once. The sample was also linked to a second study, of T cells of mothers and their children. That publication notes: The study recruited three healthy Caucasian mothers and their six children as donors. It was found that thymic selection shapes TCR recombination output similarly in related and unrelated pairs.

The source of this sequence is a boy between 10 and 17 years old in good health. The chain is built from TRBV5-7 and TRBJ2-7; 8 bases fit TRBD1. TRBV5-7 is classed as an ORF, of uncertain function. Sequencing input: blood. CDR3 loop: CASPWLARDRSYEQYF. CDR3 nucleotide sequence: TGTGCCAGCCCGTGGCTTGCACGGGACAGGTCCTACGAGCAGTACTTC.